This T cell receptor beta chain was captured by sequencing in a study of response to subunit inactivated influenza vaccine. Findings and limits, study-wide: That few new T cells are recruited by each seasonal influenza vaccination was the authors' suggestion.

The germline V gene encodes CDR1 MNHNS and CDR2 SASEGT. Trimming shortened V by 6 bases and J by 8 bases, and 19 bases separated the two germline ends. The CDR3 is made up of 14 amino acids. About this clonotype itself: Antigen: not known.

A single record per CDR3 protein comes from TCRdb applying MiXCR to the RT-PCR reads. The sample lists roughly 700,000 distinct CDR3 sequences; roughly 14% were seen once. The source of this sequence is a man over 45 who received an inactivated influenza vaccine. The chain combines TRBV6-1 with TRBJ1-2, with a tentative D call TRBD1 (5 bases). Sequenced material: PBMCs from blood, taken less than 13 days after vaccination. CDR3: CASRDQGGREGYTF. CDR3 nucleotides: TGTGCCAGCAGGGACCAGGGCGGGAGAGAAGGCTACACCTTC.